A selection of T cell receptor beta chains follows, all from one sample in a study of identical twins. A single record per CDR3 protein comes from TCRdb applying MiXCR to the 5' RACE reads. Of about 660,000 distinct CDR3 sequences listed, less than 10% are singletons. The same specimen was also included in a second study, on yellow fever vaccine responses in identical twins.

The sample was PBMCs. The receptors originated from a woman under 30 in good health. CDR3s include the opening cysteine and the closing phenylalanine or tryptophan. Each record gives: CDR3 protein, V gene, clone size, J gene. Size is stated for part of the rows, as once, few or many counts, or as a class when the clone is expanded.

CDR3: CSGDTNTDTQYF; V: TRBV29-1; size: many; J: TRBJ2-3
CDR3: CASSLPGRDTQYF; V: TRBV5-5; size: many; J: TRBJ2-3
CDR3: CSVGGGRYEQYF; V: TRBV29-1; size: few; J: TRBJ2-7
CDR3: CASGPSLYEQYF; V: TRBV12-5; size: few; J: TRBJ2-7
CDR3: CASSQGLYEQYF; V: TRBV14; size: many; J: TRBJ2-7
CDR3: CASSKESGDQPQHF; V: TRBV21-1; size: few; J: TRBJ1-5
CDR3: CASSSSGLVFDEQFF; V: TRBV12-3/TRBV12-4; size: .; J: TRBJ2-1
CDR3: CASSLQEYEQYF; V: TRBV7-2; size: many; J: TRBJ2-7
CDR3: CSARDPSGTSGRAVGSYEQYF; V: TRBV20-1; size: .; J: TRBJ2-7
CDR3: CASSQGQRTGTYEQYF; V: TRBV3-1; size: many; J: TRBJ2-7
CDR3: CASSKRPAGELFF; V: TRBV7-2; size: few; J: TRBJ2-2
CDR3: CASRLHQDRAYTDTQYF; V: TRBV12-3/TRBV12-4; size: many; J: TRBJ2-3
CDR3: CASSLDRGAPGFF; V: TRBV4-2; size: .; J: TRBJ2-1
CDR3: CASSQDQPKQFF; V: TRBV3-1; size: few; J: TRBJ2-1
CDR3: CASSQERSDTQYF; V: TRBV4-2; size: .; J: TRBJ2-3
CDR3: CASTHLFGLAGPNEQFF; V: TRBV5-6; size: .; J: TRBJ2-1
CDR3: CASSLARGYEQYF; V: TRBV7-2; size: many; J: TRBJ2-7
CDR3: CASTPTGKTGELFF; V: TRBV28; size: .; J: TRBJ2-2
CDR3: CASRKTGQETQYF; V: TRBV25-1; size: many; J: TRBJ2-5
CDR3: CAISWGTGYEQYF; V: TRBV10-3; size: few; J: TRBJ2-7
CDR3: CASNGQGAGVNTEAFF; V: TRBV11-2; size: .; J: TRBJ1-1